This entry lists 14 T cell receptor beta chains sequenced from one sample in a study of T cell responses to AZD1222 COVID-19 vaccine. TCRdb's table, derived via immunoSEQ multiplex PCR, lists solely in-frame clones and lacks some. The table has 150,000 to 200,000 clones, around 90% seen once; the top ten hold roughly 12%. The starting material was peripheral blood, obtained 28 days after the second AZD1222 dose. The receptors shown here come from an adult who received the AZD1222 COVID-19 vaccine.

V is TRBV5-4 and J is TRBJ2-1; D may be TRBD1 (5 bases). Trimming stripped 4 bases from V and 7 bases from J, with 12 bases between. Germline V gene data show CDR1 as SGHNT and CDR2 as YYREEE (reference sequence). This CDR3 spans 13 amino acids. CDR3 residues: CASSNQGRNEQFF. The CDR3 nucleotides read TGTGCCAGCAGCAATCAGGGTAGGAATGAGCAGTTCTTC.

J is TRBJ2-7 and V is TRBV9; 11 bases align to TRBD1. This CDR3 contains 14 residues. J was trimmed by 7 bases and V by 4 bases; bases with no gene match: 7. Germline V gene lookup returns CDR1 SGDLS and CDR2 YYNGEE. This CDR3 reads CASSKGDRGREQYF. The DNA of the CDR3 is TGTGCCAGCAGCAAGGGGGACAGGGGGAGGGAGCAGTACTTC.

The chain has TRBV11-2 and TRBJ2-2; D is undetermined. Germline V gives CDR1 SGHAT, CDR2 FQNNGV. V lost 4 bases to trimming and J lost 5 bases, with 5 bases between them. The CDR3 is 12 amino acids. In DNA form, the CDR3 reads TGTGCCAGCAGCTCCTATACCGGGGAGCTGTTTTTT. Its protein is CASSSYTGELFF.

This clone was seen a handful of times. This chain links TRBV19 with TRBJ1-2, with TRBD1 matching over 7 bases. The CDR3 sequence is 17 residues long. The ends lost 5 bases at V and 7 bases at J; junction bases unmatched: 19. The germline gives CDR1 LNHDA, CDR2 SQIVND (reference sequence). As DNA, the CDR3 is TGTGCCAGTAGTCTCTATGGGGCAGGGGGATACATGAGTGGCTACACCTTC. Translation gives CASSLYGAGGYMSGYTF.

This chain uses TRBV5-1 with TRBJ2-3; 8 positions agree with TRBD2. Germline V gene sequence: CDR1 SGHRS, CDR2 YFSETQ. The CDR3 has 18 residues. V shed 0 bases, J shed 1 base, and the junction held 10 bases outside the gene matches. The CDR3 spells CASSLGTSILIGTDTQYF. Written as DNA, the CDR3 is TGCGCCAGCAGCTTGGGGACTAGCATTTTAATAGGCACAGATACGCAGTATTTT.

The chain has TRBV28 and TRBJ1-2; 9 nucleotides align to TRBD1. Germline values: CDR1 MDHEN, CDR2 SYDVKM. With 4 bases clipped from V and 4 bases from J, the junction kept 7 bases outside the gene matches. This CDR3 contains 15 residues. In DNA form, the CDR3 reads TGTGCCAGCAGTTCAGGGACAGGGTCCCCCTATGGCTACACCTTC. Translation: CASSSGTGSPYGYTF.

The genes are TRBV5-5 and TRBJ2-2, with TRBD2 matching 9 bases. The CDR3 totals 16 residues. Germline CDR1 reads SGHKS; CDR2 reads YYEKEE (reference sequence). V shed 2 bases, J shed 4 bases, and the junction held 6 bases outside the gene matches. The CDR3 DNA follows: TGTGCCAGCAGCTTCCTGAGCGGGGGGCCCACCGGGGAGCTGTTTTTT. Translating it yields CASSFLSGGPTGELFF.

V and J are TRBV5-5 and TRBJ2-1, with D tentatively TRBD1 or TRBD2 (5 bases each). There are 17 residues in the CDR3. V lost 4 bases and J 0 bases, leaving 17 bases between the germline ends. In germline, CDR1 is SGHKS, CDR2 YYEKEE (reference sequence). This chain's CDR3 is CASSLSGRQSSYNEQFF. The CDR3 DNA reads TGTGCCAGCAGCCTATCAGGGAGACAGAGCTCCTACAATGAGCAGTTCTTC.

As to this clone: The same CDR3 is also encoded by other DNA sequences in this sample. The V call is TRBV7-9, the J call TRBJ1-1; D unclear. The CDR3 runs to 14 residues. Trimming removed 1 base at V and 0 bases at J, with 6 bases between. The germline V gene has CDR1 SEHNR and CDR2 FQNEAQ (reference sequence). The CDR3 region is CASSLGQMNTEAFF. In nucleotides, the CDR3 is TGTGCCAGCAGCTTAGGGCAGATGAACACTGAAGCTTTCTTT.

The gene calls are TRBV20-1 and TRBJ1-5; D might be TRBD1 (6 bases). CDR3 length: 14 amino acids. V lost 3 bases and J lost 3, with 12 bases in between. Germline CDR1 DFQATT, CDR2 SNEGSKA (reference sequence). This CDR3 is CSASLGTHNQPQHF. CDR3 bases: TGCAGTGCTAGTTTAGGGACACACAATCAGCCCCAGCATTTT.

The chain is built from TRBV3-1 (or the pseudogene TRBV3-2) and TRBJ1-3; D is unclear. Trimming pared 4 bases from V and 0 bases from J, leaving 7 bases between. This CDR3 is 14 amino acids long. Per the germline V gene, CDR1 is LGHDT and CDR2 is YNNKEL (reference sequence). The CDR3 sequence is CASSLRSSGNTIYF. The DNA for the CDR3 is TGTGCCAGCAGCCTAAGGAGCTCTGGAAACACCATATATTTT.

The CDR3 is CASSMRGQSYEQYF. For the CDR3, the DNA is TGTGCCAGTAGTATGCGGGGGCAATCCTACGAGCAGTACTTC. The chain carries TRBV19 and TRBJ2-7; TRBD2 might be the D (7 bases). V was cut by 3 bases and J by 1 base, with 10 bases left in between. This CDR3 is built from 14 residues. Germline V CDR1 and CDR2: LNHDA, SQIVND (reference sequence). The full variable domain, rest sourced from reference TRBV19 and TRBJ2-7, is DGGITQSPKYLFRKEGQNVTLSCEQNLNHDAMYWYRQDPGQGLRLIYYSQIVNDFQKGDIAEGYSVSREKKESFPLTVTSAQKNPTAFYLCASSMRGQSYEQYFGPGTRLTVT.

DNA for the CDR3: TGCAGTGCTAGTTTAGGTCTGGACAGGGCTTTTGGAAACACCATATATTTT. It is translated as CSASLGLDRAFGNTIYF. The chain is built from TRBV20-1 and TRBJ1-3; 8 nucleotides agree with TRBD1. The length of the CDR3 is 17 residues. V lost 3 bases, J lost 3 bases, and 13 bases stayed unmatched. From germline, CDR1 is DFQATT and CDR2 SNEGSKA (reference sequence).

V and J are TRBV6-5 and TRBJ2-4; possible D gene TRBD2, 6 bases. The CDR3 totals 15 residues. V was cut by 6 bases and J by 0 bases, with 12 bases left in between. From germline, CDR1 is MNHEY and CDR2 SVGAGI. The CDR3 nucleotides are TGTGCCAGCAGCCCGGCCGGGGGAGCCAAAAACATTCAGTACTTC. Its translation: CASSPAGGAKNIQYF.